One and the same sample provided the 4 T cell receptor beta chains below, sequenced in a study of CD8 T cells in Susac syndrome. Reverse transcription of roughly 0.5 to 1 ug RNA was carried out with random hexamers. A single record per CDR3 protein comes from TCRdb applying MiXCR to the immunoSEQ multiplex PCR reads. This table has roughly 80,000 distinct CDR3 sequences, roughly 90% appearing once. Material: CD8+ T cells from PBMCs. Source of these receptors: a human donor with multiple sclerosis.

The chain has TRBV7-3 and TRBJ1-1, with D possibly matching TRBD1 (6 bases). The CDR3 runs 15 residues. Germline assignment: CDR1 SGHTA and CDR2 FQGTGA. Deletions cut 5 bases from V and 4 bases from J, with 17 bases between. CDR3 in amino acids: CASSLSQRGATEAFF. As DNA, the CDR3 is TGTGCCAGCAGCCTATCACAGAGGGGGGCCACTGAAGCTTTCTTT.

The chain joins TRBV7-2 to TRBJ2-5, with D tentatively TRBD1 (6 bases). This CDR3 region has 17 residues. The germline CDR1 and CDR2 sequences are SGHTA and FQGNSA. Trimming shortened V by 5 bases and J by 4 bases, and 23 bases separated the two germline ends. CDR3 DNA sequence: TGTGCCAGCAGCCAGGGGCAAGGGATACTAGTTGCAGAGACCCAGTACTTC. Residues: CASSQGQGILVAETQYF.

The chain couples TRBV20-1 to TRBJ1-2; unclear D gene. Germline V gives CDR1 DFQATT, CDR2 SNEGSKA (reference sequence). The CDR3 is 16 residues long. V lost 1 base, J lost 4 bases, and 19 bases lay in between. CDR3 loop: CSARAESSEFPYGYTF. In DNA form, the CDR3 reads TGCAGTGCTAGAGCGGAGTCTTCTGAATTCCCCTATGGCTACACCTTC.

The genes are TRBV28 and TRBJ2-1; 8 nucleotides agree with TRBD2. Looked up from germline, CDR1 is MDHEN and CDR2 is SYDVKM. The junction had 9 bases not matched to a gene; V was cut back by 5 bases and J by 9 bases. This CDR3 is 14 amino acids long. DNA for the CDR3: TGTGCCAGCAGTCCCCCTCGACTAGCGCCTGAGCAGTTCTTC. It specifies CASSPPRLAPEQFF.